The 2 T cell receptor beta chains below all came from one sample that was sequenced in a study of long-term antiretroviral therapy in people with HIV. This was the immunoSEQ v3.0 assay at survey level. Repertoires were generated with immunoSEQ multiplex PCR, while TCRdb's copy carries only in-frame clones and drops some. The sample lists 30,000 to 40,000 clones, 86% occurring once. This specimen was unsorted PBMCs, taken just before starting antiretroviral therapy. Source of these receptors: a young woman with HIV.

This clone has just one count. The J gene is TRBJ2-3, the V gene TRBV29-1, with 9 bases identical to TRBD2. This CDR3 has 14 residues. Losses at the gene ends were 4 bases for V and 2 bases for J; bases not matched to a gene: 4. Germline V gene lookup returns CDR1 SQVTM and CDR2 ANQGSEA. DNA for the CDR3: TGCAGCGTTGCGCTAGCGGGGACCACAGATACGCAGTATTTT. Encoded protein: CSVALAGTTDTQYF.

The V and J genes are TRBV28 and TRBJ2-6, with unresolved D. CDR3 length equals 15 residues. The germline gives CDR1 MDHEN, CDR2 SYDVKM. V was clipped by 3 bases and J by 3 bases, with 9 bases between them. The CDR3 reads CASSFMAVGANVLTF. CDR3 nucleotides: TGTGCCAGCAGTTTTATGGCAGTTGGGGCCAACGTCCTGACTTTC.